This note documents a single T cell receptor (beta chain) sequence. In the study's own analysis: Amplification of reference gene primers provided the estimated nucleated cell counts. Here immunoSEQ multiplex PCR was the method, and the copy in TCRdb shows in-frame clones only, minus some. V and J calls plus clone size are reproduced from that table; the DNA served to infer D and trimming. The table includes about 180,000 clones, 70% to 90% detected once. The sample comes from a study of blood T cell repertoires in COVID-19. Study background: Some COVID-19 samples were acute and others convalescent; all came from the United States, Italy and Spain. Sources were T cells, B-cell-depleted T cells, or PBMCs; the material itself was cDNA or gDNA.

The CDR3 spans 16 residues. V lost 3 bases and J lost 0, with 12 bases in between. The germline gives CDR1 MDHEN, CDR2 SYDVKM. What was sequenced was peripheral blood. The sequence was collected from a woman aged 25 to 39 with acute or convalescent COVID-19. V is TRBV28 and J is TRBJ1-5; D not resolved. The CDR3 sequence is CASSFHGGYSNQPQHF. The CDR3 DNA sequence: TGTGCCAGCAGTTTTCACGGCGGATATAGCAATCAGCCCCAGCATTTT.